Given below is one TCR beta chain in context. Profiling relied on immunoSEQ multiplex PCR, and the TCRdb table lists in-frame clones only, not all of them. Of 200,000 or so clones in the sample, more than 75% were seen once. These data originate in a study of blood T cell repertoires in COVID-19. Whole-study context: COVID-19 samples collected from the United States, Italy and Spain covered acute and convalescent phases. T cells, B-cell-depleted T cells, or PBMCs provided the cDNA or gDNA that served as material.

V was clipped by 6 bases and J by 6 bases; unmatched bases: 7. This CDR3 is 13 amino acids long. Germline CDR1 MNHEY, CDR2 SMNVEV (reference sequence). The gene calls are TRBV27 and TRBJ2-7; 8 bases line up with TRBD1. The clonotype originates from a man between 50 and 59 years old who had recovered from COVID-19. The sequencing input was peripheral blood. The CDR3 region has the DNA TGTGCCAGCAGCCAGGGGGCCGACGGCGAGCAGTACTTC. It specifies CASSQGADGEQYF.